Following are 17 T cell receptor beta chains from one sample sequenced in a study of T cells in Graves' hyperthyroidism and ophthalmopathy. RNA transcripts were the template for amplifying TCR beta CDR3 regions. RT-PCR in the first round (using the HTBI primer set) targeted the TCR CDR3. TCRdb ran MiXCR on the multiplex PCR reads and lists one entry per CDR3 protein. In the table there are over 700,000 distinct CDR3 sequences, roughly 37% of which are singletons. The sample taken for sequencing was blood. The receptors originated from a man between 18 and 29 years old with Graves' hyperthyroidism.

The genes are TRBV7-9 and TRBJ2-2; D possibly corresponds to TRBD2 (5 bases). V was shortened by 6 bases and J by 5 bases, with 16 bases between the two germline ends. The CDR3 consists of 15 residues. In germline, CDR1 is SEHNR, CDR2 FQNEAQ (reference sequence). The CDR3 DNA is TGTGCCAGCAGTTACTCCCCCGGGATAACCGGGGAGCTGTTTTTT. Its protein is CASSYSPGITGELFF.

In its sample, this clonotype was seen a few times. This chain connects TRBV20-1 to TRBJ1-2; D ambiguous. CDR1 is DFQATT, CDR2 SNEGSKA, per germline (reference sequence). The CDR3 spans 14 residues. Trimming removed 0 bases from V and 6 bases from J, with 14 bases in between. The CDR3 protein is CSARDWEWADGYTF. The CDR3 nucleotides are TGCAGTGCTAGAGATTGGGAGTGGGCGGATGGCTACACCTTC.

The J gene is TRBJ1-2, the V gene TRBV29-1, with D hard to call. V shed 6 bases and J shed 6 bases, with 11 bases lying between them. The CDR3 extends over 11 amino acids. Per germline, CDR1 SQVTM and CDR2 ANQGSEA. CDR3 amino acids: CSVAWGNGYTF. The CDR3 DNA is TGCAGCGTCGCCTGGGGTAATGGCTACACCTTC.

The chain joins TRBV5-1 to TRBJ1-1; D not certain. The CDR3 runs 13 residues. Per the germline V gene, CDR1 is SGHRS and CDR2 is YFSETQ. Deletions cut 5 bases from V and 2 bases from J, with 10 bases between. The CDR3 spells CASRYRENTEAFF. CDR3 sequence (DNA): TGCGCCAGCAGGTACAGAGAAAACACTGAAGCTTTCTTT. Using reference TRBV5-1 and TRBJ1-1 for the parts outside the CDR3, the full variable domain is KAGVTQTPRYLIKTRGQQVTLSCSPISGHRSVSWYQQTPGQGLQFLFEYFSETQRNKGNFPGRFSGRQFSNSRSEMNVSTLELGDSALYLCASRYRENTEAFFGQGTRLTVV.

Points on this clonotype: A read error may produce the germline difference seen at one junction end. The rearrangement uses TRBV2 and TRBJ1-5; 7 bases line up with TRBD1. The CDR3 length is 15 residues. Germline V CDR1 and CDR2: SNHLY, FYNNEI. The CDR3 DNA reads TGTGCCAGCAGTTCCGGGACAGTAGGCAATAAGCCCCGGCATTTT. Protein product: CASSSGTVGNKPRHF.

This clonotype was counted once. The DNA of the CDR3 is TGTGCCATCAGTGCCGCAACAGGTCGCGGCTACACCTTC. Its translation: CAISAATGRGYTF. The chain links TRBV10-3 to TRBJ1-2; tentative D call: TRBD1 (5 bases). CDR3 length: 13 residues. CDR1 ENHRY and CDR2 SYGVKD come from the germline V gene. V was shortened by 4 bases and J by 8 bases, with 14 bases between the two germline ends.

This chain uses TRBV29-1 with TRBJ2-5, with 13 bases matching TRBD2. The germline V gene has CDR1 SQVTM and CDR2 ANQGSEA. The CDR3 runs 14 residues. With V trimmed by 5 bases and J by 4 bases, 4 bases remained unmatched. CDR3 nucleotide sequence: TGCAGCGTTATGGGACTAGCGGGGTCAGAGACCCAGTACTTC. This encodes CSVMGLAGSETQYF.

There are many counts of this clonotype. This chain joins TRBV6-5 and TRBJ1-1; D gene unclear. This CDR3 has 11 residues. Between the trimmed V and J ends, which lost 6 bases and 3 bases, there was a span of 5 bases. Germline-derived CDR1 and CDR2 are MNHEY and SVGAGI. CDR3 loop: CASSFYTEAFF. CDR3 in DNA: TGTGCCAGCAGCTTCTACACTGAAGCTTTCTTT.

This clonotype has a handful of counts. This chain links TRBV9 with TRBJ1-1; D perhaps matches TRBD1 (5 bases). CDR1 and CDR2 (germline): SGDLS, YYNGEE. V lost 5 bases and J 7 bases, leaving 15 bases between the germline ends. CDR3 length equals 13 residues. CDR3 region: CASSMTDDFEAFF. The DNA for the CDR3 is TGTGCCAGCAGTATGACAGACGATTTTGAAGCTTTCTTT.

This clonotype was observed a few times. This chain links TRBV12-3 or TRBV12-4 with TRBJ2-7, with D perhaps TRBD1 (6 bases). The CDR3 is 15 amino acids. V lost 7 bases, J lost 2 bases, and 18 bases lay in between. The DNA for the CDR3 is TGTGCCAGCAACGAGGTGTCACAGGGCCCCTACGAGCAGTACTTC. Protein: CASNEVSQGPYEQYF.

Note on this clonotype: A junction boundary mismatches the germline segment, possibly from a read error. This chain connects TRBV6-5 to TRBJ2-7; TRBD2 might be the D (5 bases). The CDR3 is 14 residues long. CDR1 and CDR2 (germline): MNHEY, SVGAGI. This CDR3 reads CTSSESGRDYEQYF. The CDR3 DNA is TGTACCAGCAGTGAAAGCGGCAGAGATTACGAGCAGTACTTC.

Ten or more counts support this clonotype. The CDR3 protein is CASRDINEKLFF. The CDR3 region has the DNA TGTGCCAGCAGGGACATCAATGAAAAACTGTTTTTT. The chain couples TRBV7-9 to TRBJ1-4, with D possibly matching TRBD1 (5 bases). The CDR3 length is 12 residues. Germline loops: CDR1 SEHNR, CDR2 FQNEAQ (reference sequence). Trimming removed 6 bases from V and 5 bases from J, with 7 bases in between.

The gene calls are TRBV6-1 and TRBJ1-6, with unresolved D. CDR3 length: 17 amino acids. V was trimmed by 5 bases and J by 0 bases, leaving 14 bases between them. Germline-derived CDR1 and CDR2 are MNHNS and SASEGT. CDR3: CASSPSYISSYNSPLHF. The CDR3 nucleotides are TGTGCCAGCAGTCCTTCCTACATAAGCTCCTATAATTCACCCCTCCACTTT.

This chain links TRBV12-3 or TRBV12-4 with TRBJ2-5; TRBD2 might be the D (6 bases). V shed 5 bases and J shed 3 bases, with 19 bases lying between them. This CDR3 contains 16 residues. Written as DNA, the CDR3 is TGTGCCAGCAGTCGGGCTGGGGGGTCGGCGGAAGAGACCCAGTACTTC. Amino acids: CASSRAGGSAEETQYF.

This clonotype showed up many times. The chain links TRBV2 to TRBJ1-6, with unresolved D. Germline-derived CDR1 and CDR2 are SNHLY and FYNNEI. V lost 5 bases and J lost 6, with 11 bases in between. This CDR3 region has 14 residues. The CDR3 DNA follows: TGTGCCAGCAGTCGGGCCTCTCTTAATTCACCCCTCCACTTT. Translating it yields CASSRASLNSPLHF.

The chain combines TRBV10-3 with TRBJ2-5; D might be TRBD2 (6 bases). The germline V gene has CDR1 ENHRY and CDR2 SYGVKD. The CDR3 is made up of 14 amino acids. The V end lost 8 bases, the J end lost 5 bases, and 18 bases lay between the germline ends. The CDR3 nucleotides read TGTGCCATCGGGGAGGACGGACATGGGGAGACCCAGTACTTC. Translating it yields CAIGEDGHGETQYF.

The genes are TRBV7-9 and TRBJ1-1; TRBD1 is a possible D gene (5 bases). This CDR3 contains 16 residues. Trimming removed 5 bases at V and 5 bases at J, with 21 bases between. Germline V CDR1 and CDR2: SEHNR, FQNEAQ (reference sequence). The CDR3 sequence is CASSLRLPGDETEAFF. CDR3 nucleotide sequence: TGTGCCAGCAGCCTCCGGCTTCCTGGGGACGAGACTGAAGCTTTCTTT.